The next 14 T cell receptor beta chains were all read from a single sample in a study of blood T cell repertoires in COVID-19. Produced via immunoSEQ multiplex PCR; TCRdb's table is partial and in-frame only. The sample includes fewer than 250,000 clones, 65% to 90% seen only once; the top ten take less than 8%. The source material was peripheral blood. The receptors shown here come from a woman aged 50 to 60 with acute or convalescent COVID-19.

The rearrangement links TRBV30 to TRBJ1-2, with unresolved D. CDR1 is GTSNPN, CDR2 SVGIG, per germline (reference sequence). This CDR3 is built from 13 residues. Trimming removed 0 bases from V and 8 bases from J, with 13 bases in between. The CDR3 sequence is CAWSVGTGLGYTF. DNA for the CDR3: TGTGCCTGGAGTGTAGGTACCGGGTTGGGCTACACCTTC.

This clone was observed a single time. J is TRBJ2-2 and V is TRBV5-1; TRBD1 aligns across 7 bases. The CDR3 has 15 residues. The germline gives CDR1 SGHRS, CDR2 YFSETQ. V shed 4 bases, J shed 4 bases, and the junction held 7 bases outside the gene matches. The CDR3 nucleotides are TGCGCCAGCAGCCAAGGGGGCGCGGGCACCGGGGAGCTGTTTTTT. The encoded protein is CASSQGGAGTGELFF.

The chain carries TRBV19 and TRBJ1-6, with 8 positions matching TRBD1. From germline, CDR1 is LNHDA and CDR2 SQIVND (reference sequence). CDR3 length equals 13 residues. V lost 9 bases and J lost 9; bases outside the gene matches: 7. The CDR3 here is CASSDRASSPLHF. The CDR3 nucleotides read TGTGCCAGCTCGGACAGGGCTAGTTCACCCCTCCACTTT.

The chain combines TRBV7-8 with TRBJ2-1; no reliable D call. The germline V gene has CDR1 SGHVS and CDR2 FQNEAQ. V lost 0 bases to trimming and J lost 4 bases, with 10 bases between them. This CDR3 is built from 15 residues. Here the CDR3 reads CASSLALNSYNEQFF. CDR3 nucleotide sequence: TGTGCCAGCAGCTTAGCGCTAAATTCTTACAATGAGCAGTTCTTC.

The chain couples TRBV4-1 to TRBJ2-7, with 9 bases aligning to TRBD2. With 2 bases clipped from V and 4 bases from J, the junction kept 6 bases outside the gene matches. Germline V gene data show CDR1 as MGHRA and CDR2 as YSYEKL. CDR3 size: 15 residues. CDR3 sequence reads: CASSQSGLATYEQYF. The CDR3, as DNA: TGCGCCAGCAGCCAATCTGGACTAGCGACATACGAGCAGTACTTC.

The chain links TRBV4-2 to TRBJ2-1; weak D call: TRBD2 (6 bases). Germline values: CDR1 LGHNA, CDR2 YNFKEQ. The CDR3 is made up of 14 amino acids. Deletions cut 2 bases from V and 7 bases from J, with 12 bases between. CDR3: CASSQQEGENEQFF. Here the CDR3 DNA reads TGTGCCAGCAGCCAACAGGAGGGCGAGAATGAGCAGTTCTTC.

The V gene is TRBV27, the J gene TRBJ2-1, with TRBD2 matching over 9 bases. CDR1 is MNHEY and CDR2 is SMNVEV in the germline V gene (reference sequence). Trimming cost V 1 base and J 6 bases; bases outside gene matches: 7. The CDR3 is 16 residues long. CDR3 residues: CASSLWGGGASNEQFF. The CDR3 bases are TGTGCCAGCAGTTTATGGGGCGGGGGGGCCAGCAATGAGCAGTTCTTC.

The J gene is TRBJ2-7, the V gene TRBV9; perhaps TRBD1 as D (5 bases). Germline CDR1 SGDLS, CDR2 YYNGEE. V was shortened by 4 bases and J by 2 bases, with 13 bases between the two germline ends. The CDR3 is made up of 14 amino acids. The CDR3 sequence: CASSPRQIPYEQYF. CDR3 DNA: TGTGCCAGCAGCCCAAGACAGATACCCTACGAGCAGTACTTC.

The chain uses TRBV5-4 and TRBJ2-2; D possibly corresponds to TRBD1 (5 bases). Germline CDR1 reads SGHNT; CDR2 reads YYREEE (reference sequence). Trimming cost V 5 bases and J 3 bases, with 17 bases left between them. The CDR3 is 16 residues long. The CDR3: CASSRLGARDTGELFF. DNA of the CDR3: TGTGCCAGCAGTCGTTTAGGGGCCCGGGACACCGGGGAGCTGTTTTTT.

The CDR3 DNA reads as TGTGCCAGCAGTTTAGCGGGGACTAATGAAAAACTGTTTTTT. Encoded protein: CASSLAGTNEKLFF. The chain uses TRBV28 and TRBJ1-4; D not resolved. The CDR3 contains 14 residues. The V gene's germline CDR1 is MDHEN and CDR2 SYDVKM. V was cut by 2 bases and J by 2 bases, with 6 bases left in between.

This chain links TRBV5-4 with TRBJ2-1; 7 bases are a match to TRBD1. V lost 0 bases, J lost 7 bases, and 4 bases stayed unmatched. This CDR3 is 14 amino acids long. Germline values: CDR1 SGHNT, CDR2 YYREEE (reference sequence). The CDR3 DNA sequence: TGTGCCAGCAGCTTGGAACAGGGGAGTAATGAGCAGTTCTTC. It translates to CASSLEQGSNEQFF. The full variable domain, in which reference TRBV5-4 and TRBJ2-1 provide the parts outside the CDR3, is ETGVTQSPTHLIKTRGQQVTLRCSSQSGHNTVSWYQQALGQGPQFIFQYYREEENGRGNFPPRFSGLQFPNYSSELNVNALELDDSALYLCASSLEQGSNEQFFGPGTRLTVL.

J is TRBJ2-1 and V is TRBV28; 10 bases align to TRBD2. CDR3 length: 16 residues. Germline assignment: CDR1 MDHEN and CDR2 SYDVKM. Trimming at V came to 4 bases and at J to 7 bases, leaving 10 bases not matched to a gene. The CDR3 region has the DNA TGTGCCAGCAGTTCATTATCACTAGCGGGATTGAATGAGCAGTTCTTC. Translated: CASSSLSLAGLNEQFF.

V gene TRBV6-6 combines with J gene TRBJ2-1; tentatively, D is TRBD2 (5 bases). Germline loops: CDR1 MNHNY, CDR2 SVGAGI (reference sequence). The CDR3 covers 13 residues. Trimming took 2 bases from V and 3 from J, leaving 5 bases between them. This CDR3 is CASSYRDYNEQFF. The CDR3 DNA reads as TGTGCCAGCAGTTACCGGGACTACAATGAGCAGTTCTTC.

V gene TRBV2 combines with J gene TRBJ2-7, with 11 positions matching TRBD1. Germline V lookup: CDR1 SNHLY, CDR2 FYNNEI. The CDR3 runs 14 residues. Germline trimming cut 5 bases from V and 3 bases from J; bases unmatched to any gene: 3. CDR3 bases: TGTGCCAGCAGTCGGGACAGGGGGGTCTACGAGCAGTACTTC. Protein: CASSRDRGVYEQYF. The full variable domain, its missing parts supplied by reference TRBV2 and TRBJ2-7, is EPEVTQTPSHQVTQMGQEVILRCVPISNHLYFYWYRQILGQKVEFLVSFYNNEISEKSEIFDDQFSVERPDGSNFTLKIRSTKLEDSAMYFCASSRDRGVYEQYFGPGTRLTVT.